The text below deals with one T cell receptor (beta chain). The antigen is undetermined. The germline gives CDR1 LGHNA, CDR2 YSLEER. The CDR3 totals 15 residues. Trimming cost V 0 bases and J 2 bases, with 11 bases left between them. TCRdb itself ran the 5' RACE reads through MiXCR, one entry per CDR3 protein. The profile covers about 140,000 distinct CDR3 sequences, with roughly 7.7% appearing a single time and 7.3% taken by the ten largest. The sample is drawn from a study of CD8 T cells in ankylosing spondylitis. Overall study results and limits: Seemingly characteristic of ankylosing spondylitis blood was a TCR beta motif consisting of 7 or 8 highly homologous variants. Clones linked to the disease showed a CD8+ phenotype. They occurred at relatively low frequencies in peripheral blood.

This clonotype was obtained from a male donor with ankylosing spondylitis. The sample consisted of synovial fluid, either unsorted or a sorted T cell fraction (not recorded which). This chain links TRBV4-3 with TRBJ2-7, with D unresolved. This CDR3 reads CASSQDRGATYEQYF. The CDR3 nucleotides read TGCGCCAGCAGCCAAGATCGAGGAGCCACCTACGAGCAGTACTTC.